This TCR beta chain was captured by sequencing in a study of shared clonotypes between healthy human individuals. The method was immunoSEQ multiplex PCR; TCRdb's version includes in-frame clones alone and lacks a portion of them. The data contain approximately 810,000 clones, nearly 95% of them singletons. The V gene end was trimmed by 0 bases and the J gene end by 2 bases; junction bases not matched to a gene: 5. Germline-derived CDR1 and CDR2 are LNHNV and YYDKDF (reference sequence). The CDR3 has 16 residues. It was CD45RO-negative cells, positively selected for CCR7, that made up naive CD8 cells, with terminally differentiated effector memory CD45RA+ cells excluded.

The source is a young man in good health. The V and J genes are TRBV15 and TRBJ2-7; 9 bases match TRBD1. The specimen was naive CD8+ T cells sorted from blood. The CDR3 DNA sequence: TGTGCCACCAGCAGAGATAGAGGGACAGGGCCCTACGAGCAGTACTTC. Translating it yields CATSRDRGTGPYEQYF.